This TCR beta chain was observed in a study of T-cell memory formation after mild COVID-19. Study information: Largely donor-specific sequence clusters came from a couple of donors.

Trimming shortened V by 4 bases and J by 5 bases, and 9 bases separated the two germline ends. Looked up from germline, CDR1 is MGHRA and CDR2 is YSYEKL. The CDR3 has 14 residues. Constant-segment primers served in 5'RACE that generated TCR alpha and TCR beta cDNA libraries bearing sample barcodes and UMIs. Each CDR3 protein gets one entry after TCRdb re-called the 5' RACE reads with MiXCR. The sample has 200,000 to 250,000 distinct CDR3 sequences, 9.4% seen once. The chain uses TRBV4-1 and TRBJ1-6; D is uncertain. The receptor's source is a man between 18 and 35 years old who had mild COVID-19 (a few samples of this study predate the infection). Cell type and time point are not known. Sequenced: PBMCs or a T cell subset sorted from them (not recorded which). The CDR3 spells CASSPRADNSPLHF. The CDR3 coding sequence is TGCGCCAGCAGCCCCCGGGCAGATAATTCACCCCTCCACTTT.